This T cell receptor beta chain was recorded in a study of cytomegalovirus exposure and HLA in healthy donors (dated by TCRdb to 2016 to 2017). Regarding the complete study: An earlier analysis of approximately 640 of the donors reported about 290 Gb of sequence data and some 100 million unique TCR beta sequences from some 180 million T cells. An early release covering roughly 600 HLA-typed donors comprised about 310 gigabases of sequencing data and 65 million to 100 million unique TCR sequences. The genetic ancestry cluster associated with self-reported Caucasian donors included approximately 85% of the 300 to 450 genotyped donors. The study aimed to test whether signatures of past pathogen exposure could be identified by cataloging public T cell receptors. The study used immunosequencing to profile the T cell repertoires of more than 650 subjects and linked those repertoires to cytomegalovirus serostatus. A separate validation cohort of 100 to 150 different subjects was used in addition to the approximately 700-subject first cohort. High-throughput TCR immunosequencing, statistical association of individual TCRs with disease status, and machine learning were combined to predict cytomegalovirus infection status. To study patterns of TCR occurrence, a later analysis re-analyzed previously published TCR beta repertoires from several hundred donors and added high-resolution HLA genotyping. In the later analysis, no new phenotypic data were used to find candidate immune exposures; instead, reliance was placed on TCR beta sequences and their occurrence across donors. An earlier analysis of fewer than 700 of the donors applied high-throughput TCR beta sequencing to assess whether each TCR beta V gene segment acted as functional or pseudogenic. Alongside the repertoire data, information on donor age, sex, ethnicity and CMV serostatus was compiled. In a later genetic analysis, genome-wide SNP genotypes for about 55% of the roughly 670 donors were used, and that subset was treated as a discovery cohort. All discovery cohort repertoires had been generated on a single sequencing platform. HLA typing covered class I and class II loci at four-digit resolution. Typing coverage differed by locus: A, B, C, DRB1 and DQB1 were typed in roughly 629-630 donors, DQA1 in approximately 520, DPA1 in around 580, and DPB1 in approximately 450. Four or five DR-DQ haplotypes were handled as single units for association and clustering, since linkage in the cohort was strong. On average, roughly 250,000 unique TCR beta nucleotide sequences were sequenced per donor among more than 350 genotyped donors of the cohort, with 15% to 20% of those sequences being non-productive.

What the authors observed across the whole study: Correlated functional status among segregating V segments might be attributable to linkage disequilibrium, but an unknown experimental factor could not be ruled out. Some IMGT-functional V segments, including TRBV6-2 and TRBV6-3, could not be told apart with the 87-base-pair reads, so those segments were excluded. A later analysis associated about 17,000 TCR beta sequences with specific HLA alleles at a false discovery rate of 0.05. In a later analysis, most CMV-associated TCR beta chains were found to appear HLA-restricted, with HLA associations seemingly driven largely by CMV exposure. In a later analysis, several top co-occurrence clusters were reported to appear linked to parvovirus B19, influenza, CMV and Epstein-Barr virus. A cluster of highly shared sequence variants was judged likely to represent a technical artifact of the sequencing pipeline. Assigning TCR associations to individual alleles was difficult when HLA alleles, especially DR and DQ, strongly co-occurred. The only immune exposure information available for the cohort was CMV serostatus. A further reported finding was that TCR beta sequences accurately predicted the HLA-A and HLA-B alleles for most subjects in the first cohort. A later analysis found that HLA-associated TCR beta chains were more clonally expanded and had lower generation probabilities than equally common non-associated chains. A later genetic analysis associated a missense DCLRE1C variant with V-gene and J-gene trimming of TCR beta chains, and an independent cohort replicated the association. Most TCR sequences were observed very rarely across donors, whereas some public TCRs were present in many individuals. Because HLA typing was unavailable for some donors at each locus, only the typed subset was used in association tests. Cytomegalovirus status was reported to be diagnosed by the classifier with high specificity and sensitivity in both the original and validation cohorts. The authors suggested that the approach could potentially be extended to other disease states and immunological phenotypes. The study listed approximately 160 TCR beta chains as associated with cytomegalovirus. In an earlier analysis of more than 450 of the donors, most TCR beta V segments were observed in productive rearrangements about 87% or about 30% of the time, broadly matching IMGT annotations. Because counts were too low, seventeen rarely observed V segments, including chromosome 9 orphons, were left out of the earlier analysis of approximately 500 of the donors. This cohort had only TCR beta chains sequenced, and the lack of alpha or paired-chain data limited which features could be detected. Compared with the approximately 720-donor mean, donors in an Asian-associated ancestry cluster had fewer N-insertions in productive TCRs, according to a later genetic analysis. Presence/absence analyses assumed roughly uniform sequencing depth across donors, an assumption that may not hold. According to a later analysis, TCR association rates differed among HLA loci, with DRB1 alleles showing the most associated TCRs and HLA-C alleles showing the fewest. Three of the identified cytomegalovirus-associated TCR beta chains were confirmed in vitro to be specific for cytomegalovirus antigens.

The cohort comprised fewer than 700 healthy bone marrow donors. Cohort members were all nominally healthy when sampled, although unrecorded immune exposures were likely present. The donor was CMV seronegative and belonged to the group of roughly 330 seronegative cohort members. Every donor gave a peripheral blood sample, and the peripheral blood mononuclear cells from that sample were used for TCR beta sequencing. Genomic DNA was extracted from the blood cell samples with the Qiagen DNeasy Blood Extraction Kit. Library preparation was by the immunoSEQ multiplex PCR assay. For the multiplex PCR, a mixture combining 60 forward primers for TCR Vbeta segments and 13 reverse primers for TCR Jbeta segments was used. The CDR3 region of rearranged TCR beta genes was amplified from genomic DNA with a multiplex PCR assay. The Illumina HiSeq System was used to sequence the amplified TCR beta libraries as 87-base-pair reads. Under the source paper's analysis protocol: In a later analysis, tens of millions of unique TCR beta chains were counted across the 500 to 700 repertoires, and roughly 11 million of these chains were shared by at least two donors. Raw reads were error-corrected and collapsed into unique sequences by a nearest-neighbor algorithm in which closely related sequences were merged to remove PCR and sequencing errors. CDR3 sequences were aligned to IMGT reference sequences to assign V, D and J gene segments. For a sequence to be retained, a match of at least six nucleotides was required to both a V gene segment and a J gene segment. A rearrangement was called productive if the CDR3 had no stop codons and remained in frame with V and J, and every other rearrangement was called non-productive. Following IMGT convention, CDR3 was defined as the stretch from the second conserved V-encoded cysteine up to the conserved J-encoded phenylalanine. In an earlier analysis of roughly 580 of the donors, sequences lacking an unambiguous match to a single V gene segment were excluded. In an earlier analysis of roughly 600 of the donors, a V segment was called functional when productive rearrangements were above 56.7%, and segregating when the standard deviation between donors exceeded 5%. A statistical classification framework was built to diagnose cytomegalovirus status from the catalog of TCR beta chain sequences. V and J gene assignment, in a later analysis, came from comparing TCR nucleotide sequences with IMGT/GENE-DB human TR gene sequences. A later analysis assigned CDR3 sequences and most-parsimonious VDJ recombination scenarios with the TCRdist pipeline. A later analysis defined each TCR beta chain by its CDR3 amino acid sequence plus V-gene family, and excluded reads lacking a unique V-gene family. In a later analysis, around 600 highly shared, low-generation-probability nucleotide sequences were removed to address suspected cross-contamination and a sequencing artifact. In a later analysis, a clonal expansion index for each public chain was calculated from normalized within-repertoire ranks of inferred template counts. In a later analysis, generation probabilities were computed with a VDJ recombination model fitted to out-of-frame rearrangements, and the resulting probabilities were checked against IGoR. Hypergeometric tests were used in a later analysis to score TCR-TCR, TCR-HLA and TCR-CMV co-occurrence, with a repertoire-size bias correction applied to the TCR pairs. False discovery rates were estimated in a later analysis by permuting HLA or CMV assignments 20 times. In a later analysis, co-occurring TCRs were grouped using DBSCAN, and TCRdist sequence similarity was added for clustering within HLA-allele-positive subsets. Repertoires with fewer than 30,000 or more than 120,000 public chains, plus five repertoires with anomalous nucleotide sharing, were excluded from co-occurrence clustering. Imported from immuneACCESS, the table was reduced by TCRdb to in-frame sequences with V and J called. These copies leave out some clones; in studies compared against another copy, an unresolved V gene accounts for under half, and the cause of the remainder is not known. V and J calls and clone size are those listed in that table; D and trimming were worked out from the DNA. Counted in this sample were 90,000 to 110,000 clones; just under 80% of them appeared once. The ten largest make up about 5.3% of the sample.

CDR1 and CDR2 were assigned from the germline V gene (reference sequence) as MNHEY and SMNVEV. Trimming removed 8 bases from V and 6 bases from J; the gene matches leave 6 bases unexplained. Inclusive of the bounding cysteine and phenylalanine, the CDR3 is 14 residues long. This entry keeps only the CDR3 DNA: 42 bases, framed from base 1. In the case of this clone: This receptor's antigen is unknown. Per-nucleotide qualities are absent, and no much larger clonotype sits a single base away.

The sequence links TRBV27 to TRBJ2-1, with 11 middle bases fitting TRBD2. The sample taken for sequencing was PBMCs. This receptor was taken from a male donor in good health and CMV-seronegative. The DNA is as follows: TGTGCCAGCCGACTAGCGGGATCTGGCAATGAGCAGTTCTTC. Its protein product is CASRLAGSGNEQFF.